This T cell receptor (beta chain) was sequenced for a study of blood T cell repertoires in COVID-19. As regards this clone: The junction departs from the called germline gene at one end, perhaps through a read error.

Generated by immunoSEQ multiplex PCR, the TCRdb table keeps only in-frame clones and is missing some. The table includes about 100,000 clones, almost 80% detected once. The CDR3 covers 16 residues. Germline CDR1 WNHNN, CDR2 SYGVQD (reference sequence). What was sequenced was peripheral blood. The sequence was obtained from a woman in her 70s with acute or convalescent COVID-19. The chain has TRBV10-1 and TRBJ2-2; 9 bases map to TRBD1. CDR3 sequence: CARSGQGSGNTGELFF. The CDR3 coding sequence is TGCGCCCGCAGTGGACAGGGGTCGGGGAACACCGGGGAGCTGTTTTTT.